The 18 T cell receptor beta chains below come from one sample, sequenced in a study of T cells in Graves' hyperthyroidism and ophthalmopathy (dated by TCRdb to about 2019). Library preparation employed multiplex PCR. The data were produced on an Illumina HiSeq 2000. Amplification of TCR beta CDR3 regions was carried out from RNA transcripts. The TCR CDR3 was subjected to a first round of RT-PCR using the HTBI primer set and the Qiagen OneStep RT-PCR kit. TCRdb reanalyzed the raw reads on its own, using fastp at Q25 for trimming and MiXCR for clone calling, and kept in-frame beta chains. Each CDR3 protein gets just one entry, which takes the most common genes and DNA from the rows behind it. In this sample the table shows roughly 750,000 distinct CDR3 sequences, roughly 15% of which occur a single time. Over 7.5% of the sample rests with the top ten. Sequencing input: blood. These receptors all stem from a man between 18 and 35 years old with Graves' hyperthyroidism.

This clonotype appeared many times. This chain uses TRBV24-1 with TRBJ2-5; TRBD2 agrees at 8 bases. V lost 6 bases to trimming and J lost 2 bases; unmatched junction nucleotides: 4. The germline CDR1 and CDR2 sequences are KGHDR and SFDVKD. This CDR3 has 14 residues. CDR3 nucleotide sequence: TGTGCCACCAGTACTAGCGGAGTTCAAGAGACCCAGTACTTC. Its protein is CATSTSGVQETQYF.

Only a few counts were recorded for this clonotype. The CDR3, as DNA: TGTGCCAGCAGCCCCGGGAATGTGAGGGATACGCAGTATTTT. This sequence encodes CASSPGNVRDTQYF. The chain combines TRBV11-1 with TRBJ2-3, with D possibly matching TRBD2 (5 bases). CDR3 size: 14 residues. From germline, CDR1 is SGHAT and CDR2 FQDESV (reference sequence). Trimming removed 5 bases at V and 6 bases at J, with 15 bases between.

The CDR3 loop reads CASSIGQGTNYGYTF. The DNA for the CDR3 is TGTGCCAGCAGCATTGGACAGGGGACTAACTATGGCTACACCTTC. The rearrangement uses TRBV7-9 and TRBJ1-2, with TRBD1 matching over 9 bases. Germline lookup yields CDR1 SEHNR and CDR2 FQNEAQ (reference sequence). This CDR3 is 15 amino acids long. Trimming removed 5 bases from V and 0 bases from J; junction bases left unmatched: 4.

This chain links TRBV19 with TRBJ2-3, with 7 bases matching TRBD2. This CDR3 comprises 14 residues. Trimming took 7 bases from V and 6 from J; bases not matched to a gene: 10. The germline gives CDR1 LNHDA, CDR2 SQIVND (reference sequence). CDR3 sequence (DNA): TGTGCCAGTACCAGAGCGGGATCCCAGGATACGCAGTATTTT. Its translation: CASTRAGSQDTQYF. The full variable domain, completed using reference TRBV19 and TRBJ2-3, is DGGITQSPKYLFRKEGQNVTLSCEQNLNHDAMYWYRQDPGQGLRLIYYSQIVNDFQKGDIAEGYSVSREKKESFPLTVTSAQKNPTAFYLCASTRAGSQDTQYFGPGTRLTVL.

This clonotype came up a few times. It may be a read error: a sequence one base away is much more abundant. The chain combines TRBV6-1 with TRBJ1-1; D may be TRBD1 (5 bases). Germline CDR1 and CDR2: MNHNS and SASEGT. This CDR3 is built from 15 residues. The CDR3 sequence is CASSPGGGTNAEAFF. The CDR3 nucleotides read TGTGCCAGCAGTCCCGGCGGAGGGACGAACGCTGAAGCTTTCTTT.

This clonotype occurred once. V and J are TRBV2 and TRBJ2-1, with D unclear. Looked up from germline, CDR1 is SNHLY and CDR2 is FYNNEI. The ends were cut back, 1 base at V and 8 bases at J, with 21 bases in the middle. This CDR3 is 17 amino acids long. CDR3 sequence (DNA): TGTGCCAGCAGTGAAGAGCCCTCGATAGGCTATGGCGATGAGCAGTTCTTC. Residues: CASSEEPSIGYGDEQFF.

This clonotype was seen at least ten times. V is TRBV20-1 and J is TRBJ1-2; D not certain. The CDR3 runs 14 residues. The ends were cut back, 0 bases at V and 8 bases at J, with 16 bases in the middle. Germline V gene lookup returns CDR1 DFQATT and CDR2 SNEGSKA (reference sequence). The CDR3 DNA reads TGCAGTGCTAGAGATCCCCACCAGCCGTGGGGCTACACCTTC. Protein product: CSARDPHQPWGYTF.

This clonotype has more than one count but fewer than ten. The chain has TRBV9 and TRBJ2-2, with a weak D call TRBD2 (6 bases). The CDR3 covers 18 residues. Germline lookup yields CDR1 SGDLS and CDR2 YYNGEE. The V end lost 8 bases, the J end lost 1 base, and 24 bases lay between the germline ends. CDR3 nucleotides: TGTGCCAGGAGCCACAACCCTGGATCGGGAGTGAACACCGGGGAGCTGTTTTTT. Its translation is CARSHNPGSGVNTGELFF.

This clonotype was recorded at least ten times. The chain uses TRBV7-2 and TRBJ2-3; 11 bases agree with TRBD2. This CDR3 is 18 amino acids long. In germline, CDR1 is SGHTA, CDR2 FQGNSA. The junction had 8 bases not matched to a gene; V was cut back by 3 bases and J by 0 bases. The CDR3 loop is CASSLSTTSGSSTDTQYF. The CDR3 DNA is TGTGCCAGCAGCTTGTCGACCACTAGCGGGAGTAGCACAGATACGCAGTATTTT.

The CDR3 sequence: CSARTGDQPQHF. CDR3 nucleotides: TGCAGTGCTAGGACAGGCGATCAGCCCCAGCATTTT. The V gene is TRBV20-1, the J gene TRBJ1-5; D possibly corresponds to TRBD1 (6 bases). Trimming removed 3 bases at V and 5 bases at J, with 8 bases between. CDR3 length: 12 residues. Germline V gene lookup returns CDR1 DFQATT and CDR2 SNEGSKA (reference sequence).

As concerns this clonotype: A read error may explain this, as a much larger clone is one base away. The V call is TRBV28, the J call TRBJ2-7; TRBD1 matches 10 bases. Per germline, CDR1 MDHEN and CDR2 SYDVKM. This CDR3 spans 16 amino acids. Written as DNA, the CDR3 is TGTGCCAGCAGTTCCATCCGGGACAGGGGTTCCTACGAGCACTACTTC. Translated, it gives CASSSIRDRGSYEHYF.

J is TRBJ2-1 and V is TRBV27; D assignment may be TRBD1 or TRBD2 (6 bases each). Germline assignment: CDR1 MNHEY and CDR2 SMNVEV (reference sequence). The V and J ends lost 7 bases and 9 bases respectively, with 10 bases between them. The CDR3 spans 11 residues. CDR3 sequence (DNA): TGTGCCAGCATTTGGGGGGCTGAGCAGTTCTTC. Encoded protein: CASIWGAEQFF.

There are many counts of this clonotype. V is TRBV28 and J is TRBJ2-1; D is unclear. The CDR3 spans 16 residues. CDR1 is MDHEN and CDR2 is SYDVKM in the germline V gene. Trimming took 7 bases from V and 4 from J, leaving 20 bases between them. In DNA form, the CDR3 reads TGTGCCAGCAAGGACCCCTCCATCCTGGGGTACAATGAGCAGTTCTTC. Translated: CASKDPSILGYNEQFF.

The table lists this clonotype with many counts. The CDR3 sequence is CASSFRQLNQPQHF. The CDR3 DNA is TGTGCCAGCAGCTTTAGACAGTTGAATCAGCCCCAGCATTTT. This sequence joins TRBV12-3 or TRBV12-4 and TRBJ1-5; the D gene is possibly TRBD1 (5 bases). The V end was cut by 6 bases, the J end by 4 bases, with 13 bases between. The CDR3 is 14 residues long.

This clonotype has a count of ten or more. V gene TRBV7-2 combines with J gene TRBJ1-1; D not resolved. The CDR3 length is 13 residues. Germline CDR1 is SGHTA and CDR2 is FQGNSA. The V and J ends lost 5 bases and 3 bases respectively, with 10 bases between them. DNA of the CDR3: TGTGCCAGCAGCATAACACGAGACACTGAAGCTTTCTTT. Translation: CASSITRDTEAFF.

This clonotype was observed at least ten times. This chain joins TRBV2 and TRBJ2-4, with D unclear. CDR1 is SNHLY and CDR2 is FYNNEI in the germline V gene. The ends were cut back, 7 bases at V and 0 bases at J, with 10 bases in the middle. This CDR3 has 14 amino acids. The CDR3 nucleotides read TGTGCCAGCACCAAACCCCTAGCCAAAAACATTCAGTACTTC. Translated: CASTKPLAKNIQYF. The whole variable domain, filled in from reference TRBV2 and TRBJ2-4, reads EPEVTQTPSHQVTQMGQEVILRCVPISNHLYFYWYRQILGQKVEFLVSFYNNEISEKSEIFDDQFSVERPDGSNFTLKIRSTKLEDSAMYFCASTKPLAKNIQYFGAGTRLSVL.

V is TRBV28 and J is TRBJ2-5; TRBD1 aligns across 7 bases. Germline lookup yields CDR1 MDHEN and CDR2 SYDVKM. This CDR3 has 14 amino acids. The V segment lost 3 bases and the J segment 5 bases; nucleotides outside the gene matches: 6. Here the CDR3 DNA reads TGTGCCAGCAGTTTCATAGGGGGCCGGGAGACCCAGTACTTC. It encodes CASSFIGGRETQYF.

V gene TRBV27 combines with J gene TRBJ2-7; 10 bases line up with TRBD2. Trimming cost V 6 bases and J 4 bases; bases outside gene matches: 9. Germline loops: CDR1 MNHEY, CDR2 SMNVEV (reference sequence). This CDR3 region has 15 residues. CDR3 coding DNA: TGTGCCAGCAGATCCAGCGGGAGGGCCTTTTACGAGCAGTACTTC. This gives the protein CASRSSGRAFYEQYF.